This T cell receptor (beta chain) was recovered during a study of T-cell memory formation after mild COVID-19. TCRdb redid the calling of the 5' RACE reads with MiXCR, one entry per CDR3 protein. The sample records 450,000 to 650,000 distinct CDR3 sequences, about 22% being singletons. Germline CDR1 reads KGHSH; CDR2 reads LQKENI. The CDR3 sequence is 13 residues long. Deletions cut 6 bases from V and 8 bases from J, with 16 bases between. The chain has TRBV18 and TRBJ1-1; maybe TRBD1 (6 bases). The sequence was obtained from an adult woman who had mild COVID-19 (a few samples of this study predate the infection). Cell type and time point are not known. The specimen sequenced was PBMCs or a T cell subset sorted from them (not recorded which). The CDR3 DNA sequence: TGTGCCAGCTCGCAGGACAGCGATAACGAAGCTTTCTTT. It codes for CASSQDSDNEAFF.